These 16 T cell receptor beta chains were sequenced from one sample in a study of cytomegalovirus exposure and HLA in healthy donors. 60 Vbeta and 13 Jbeta primers were used in PCR. The protocol was immunoSEQ multiplex PCR, while the TCRdb copy is restricted to in-frame clones and leaves out a portion. Here the sample table reports 70,000 or so clones. Sequenced: PBMCs. The receptors shown here come from a boy under 18 in good health and CMV-seronegative.

The chain employs TRBV11-2 and TRBJ1-5; D is undetermined. The germline V gene has CDR1 SGHAT and CDR2 FQNNGV. V was pared by 0 bases and J by 1 base, with 7 bases between. The CDR3 length is 15 residues. The DNA for the CDR3 is TGTGCCAGCAGCTTAGATCCAGTAAGCAATCAGCCCCAGCATTTT. Residues: CASSLDPVSNQPQHF. Together with reference TRBV11-2 and TRBJ1-5, the CDR3 gives the full variable domain: EAGVAQSPRYKIIEKRQSVAFWCNPISGHATLYWYQQILGQGPKLLIQFQNNGVVDDSQLPKDRFSAERLKGVDSTLKIQPAKLEDSAVYLCASSLDPVSNQPQHFGDGTRLSIL.

CDR3 nucleotides: TGCGCCAGCAGCGGAACCGGGAATGAGAATTCACCCCTCCACTTT. It encodes CASSGTGNENSPLHF. This chain uses TRBV4-1 with TRBJ1-6; D is undetermined. V was trimmed by 5 bases and J by 7 bases, leaving 15 bases between them. Germline-derived CDR1 and CDR2 are MGHRA and YSYEKL. The CDR3 covers 15 residues.

The chain has TRBV5-1 and TRBJ2-1; the match to TRBD2 covers 9 bases. The junction had 13 bases not matched to a gene; V was cut back by 7 bases and J by 5 bases. Germline CDR1 SGHRS, CDR2 YFSETQ. There are 16 residues in the CDR3. The CDR3 DNA follows: TGCGCCAGCGCAACCTCTAGCGGGGAGGTCGACAATGAGCAGTTCTTC. Translating gives CASATSSGEVDNEQFF.

The chain carries TRBV6-6 and TRBJ2-7; 11 bases agree with TRBD1. V was pared by 6 bases and J by 3 bases, with 7 bases of the junction left unmatched. The CDR3 is 15 amino acids. CDR1 and CDR2 from the germline V gene are MNHNY and SVGAGI (reference sequence). This chain's CDR3 is CASREGQGVNYEQYF. The CDR3 region has the DNA TGTGCCAGCAGAGAGGGACAGGGGGTTAACTACGAGCAGTACTTC.

The V and J genes are TRBV19 and TRBJ1-2; 7 nucleotides line up with TRBD1. The germline CDR1 and CDR2 sequences are LNHDA and SQIVND (reference sequence). This CDR3 is 14 amino acids long. V was clipped by 4 bases and J by 7 bases; unmatched bases: 9. DNA for the CDR3: TGTGCCAGTAGTACCCGGGACAGCTCTTCTGGCTACACCTTC. As protein: CASSTRDSSSGYTF. The whole variable domain, filled in from reference TRBV19 and TRBJ1-2, reads DGGITQSPKYLFRKEGQNVTLSCEQNLNHDAMYWYRQDPGQGLRLIYYSQIVNDFQKGDIAEGYSVSREKKESFPLTVTSAQKNPTAFYLCASSTRDSSSGYTFGSGTRLTVV.

The genes are TRBV30 and TRBJ1-1; D is perhaps TRBD1 (6 bases). With 3 bases removed from V and 10 bases from J, the gap between germline ends came to 18 bases. Germline loops: CDR1 GTSNPN, CDR2 SVGIG (reference sequence). The CDR3 is 13 residues long. The CDR3 here is CAWSSGGGVIAFF. In DNA, the CDR3 is TGTGCCTGGAGCTCGGGCGGGGGCGTAATAGCTTTCTTT.

The chain has TRBV27 and TRBJ1-6, with a weak D call TRBD1 (5 bases). CDR1 MNHEY and CDR2 SMNVEV come from the germline V gene (reference sequence). The CDR3 runs 16 residues. V lost 5 bases to trimming and J lost 9 bases, with 20 bases between them. The CDR3 loop reads CASSLPLGGIGSPLHF. In nucleotides, the CDR3 is TGTGCCAGCAGTCTCCCTCTGGGGGGGATCGGTTCACCCCTCCACTTT.

This chain joins TRBV28 and TRBJ2-5; D is uncertain. The better agreement between TRBJ2-7 and the DNA end casts doubt on the J call. Germline loops: CDR1 MDHEN, CDR2 SYDVKM. The CDR3 is 13 residues long. CDR3 bases: TGTGCCAGCAGTTTAGGTAGCTCCTACGAGCAGTACTTC. Residues: CASSLGSSYEQYF.

The chain joins TRBV15 to TRBJ2-7, with 9 bases aligning to TRBD1. Germline values: CDR1 LNHNV, CDR2 YYDKDF (reference sequence). This CDR3 spans 15 amino acids. The junction had 7 bases not matched to a gene; V was cut back by 3 bases and J by 4 bases. CDR3 residues: CATSRLDRGGYEQYF. The DNA for the CDR3 is TGTGCCACCAGCAGGTTGGACAGGGGCGGTTACGAGCAGTACTTC.

CDR3 region: CASSQPGLAGHNEQFF. CDR3 coding DNA: TGTGCCAGCAGCCAACCAGGACTAGCGGGTCACAATGAGCAGTTCTTC. The chain combines TRBV4-2 with TRBJ2-1; 11 nucleotides match TRBD2. V gave up 2 bases and J gave up 5 bases; unmatched junction bases: 5. The CDR3 length is 16 residues. Germline CDR1 reads LGHNA; CDR2 reads YNFKEQ.

This chain uses TRBV18 with TRBJ2-7; D is possibly TRBD1 (6 bases). V shed 3 bases and J shed 1 base, with 10 bases lying between them. The CDR3 spans 14 residues. The germline V gene has CDR1 KGHSH and CDR2 LQKENI. CDR3 nucleotides: TGTGCCAGCTCACCGCAACAGGGTTCCTACGAGCAGTACTTC. Translated: CASSPQQGSYEQYF. Full variable domain (remainder filled in from reference TRBV18 and TRBJ2-7): NAGVMQNPRHLVRRRGQEARLRCSPMKGHSHVYWYRQLPEEGLKFMVYLQKENIIDESGMPKERFSAEFPKEGPSILRIQQVVRGDSAAYFCASSPQQGSYEQYFGPGTRLTVT.

The chain carries TRBV18 and TRBJ2-7; TRBD2 aligns across 13 bases. Germline V gene sequence: CDR1 KGHSH, CDR2 LQKENI. V dropped 3 bases and J dropped 3; count of bases not matched to a gene: 5. The CDR3 runs 16 residues. CDR3 residues: CASSPWTSGGNYEQYF. In DNA form, the CDR3 reads TGTGCCAGCTCACCGTGGACTAGCGGGGGTAACTACGAGCAGTACTTC.

With respect to this clone: The same CDR3 also results from other DNA sequences found in this sample. This chain connects TRBV9 to TRBJ2-7, with D possibly matching TRBD2 (5 bases). This CDR3 contains 14 residues. Germline V CDR1 and CDR2: SGDLS, YYNGEE. Trimming stripped 0 bases from V and 2 bases from J, with 9 bases between. The DNA of the CDR3 is TGTGCCAGCAGCGTAGGGACTGAGCCCTACGAGCAGTACTTC. Translated: CASSVGTEPYEQYF.

The genes are TRBV30 and TRBJ1-1; D remains unclear. The CDR3 length is 16 residues. The V end was cut by 0 bases, the J end by 4 bases, with 18 bases between. Germline CDR1 GTSNPN, CDR2 SVGIG (reference sequence). CDR3 sequence: CAWSVILARSSTEAFF. CDR3 sequence (DNA): TGTGCCTGGAGTGTAATTTTGGCCAGGTCGAGCACTGAAGCTTTCTTT.

The chain carries TRBV2 and TRBJ2-1, with D possibly matching TRBD1 (5 bases). CDR1 and CDR2 (germline): SNHLY, FYNNEI. Trimming pared 6 bases from V and 5 bases from J, leaving 17 bases between. The CDR3 spans 15 residues. The CDR3 here is CASRKGQLVDNEQFF. CDR3 sequence (DNA): TGTGCCAGCAGGAAGGGGCAGCTAGTGGACAATGAGCAGTTCTTC.

The CDR3 bases are TGTGCCAGTAGTATTACAGGGGGCACAGATACGCAGTATTTT. Residues: CASSITGGTDTQYF. V and J are TRBV19 and TRBJ2-3; 7 nucleotides align to TRBD1. The length of the CDR3 is 14 residues. V trimming: 3 bases; J trimming: 1 base; junction bases outside the gene matches: 1. From germline, CDR1 is LNHDA and CDR2 SQIVND (reference sequence). Full variable domain (remainder filled in from reference TRBV19 and TRBJ2-3): DGGITQSPKYLFRKEGQNVTLSCEQNLNHDAMYWYRQDPGQGLRLIYYSQIVNDFQKGDIAEGYSVSREKKESFPLTVTSAQKNPTAFYLCASSITGGTDTQYFGPGTRLTVL.